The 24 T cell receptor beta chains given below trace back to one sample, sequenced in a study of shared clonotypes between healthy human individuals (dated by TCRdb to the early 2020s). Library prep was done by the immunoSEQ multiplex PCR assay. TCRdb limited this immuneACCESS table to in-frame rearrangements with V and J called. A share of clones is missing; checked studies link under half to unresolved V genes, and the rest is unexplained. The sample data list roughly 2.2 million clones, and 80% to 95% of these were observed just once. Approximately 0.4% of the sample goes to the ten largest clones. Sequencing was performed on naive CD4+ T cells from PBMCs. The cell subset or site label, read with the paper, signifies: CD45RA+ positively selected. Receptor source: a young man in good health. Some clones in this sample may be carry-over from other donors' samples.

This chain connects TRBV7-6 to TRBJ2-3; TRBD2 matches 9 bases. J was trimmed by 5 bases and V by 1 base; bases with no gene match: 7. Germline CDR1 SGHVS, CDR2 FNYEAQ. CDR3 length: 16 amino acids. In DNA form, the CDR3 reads TGTGCCAGCAGCTTAGGTACGGGACTAGCACAAGATACGCAGTATTTT. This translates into CASSLGTGLAQDTQYF.

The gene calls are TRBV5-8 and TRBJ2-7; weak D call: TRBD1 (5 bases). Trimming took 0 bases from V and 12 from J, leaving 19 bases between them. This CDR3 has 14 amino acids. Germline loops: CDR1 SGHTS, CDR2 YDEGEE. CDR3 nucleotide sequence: TGTGCCAGCAGCTTGGCCGCGACAGCCCTTTGGCGGTACTTC. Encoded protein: CASSLAATALWRYF.

CDR3 coding DNA: TGTGCCAGCAGCCCAGCGGGAGGGACCTACAATGAGCAGTTCTTC. It codes for CASSPAGGTYNEQFF. J is TRBJ2-1 and V is TRBV7-3; TRBD2 agrees at 10 bases. There are 15 residues in the CDR3. CDR1 and CDR2 (germline): SGHTA, FQGTGA. Losses at the gene ends were 5 bases for V and 2 bases for J; bases not matched to a gene: 3.

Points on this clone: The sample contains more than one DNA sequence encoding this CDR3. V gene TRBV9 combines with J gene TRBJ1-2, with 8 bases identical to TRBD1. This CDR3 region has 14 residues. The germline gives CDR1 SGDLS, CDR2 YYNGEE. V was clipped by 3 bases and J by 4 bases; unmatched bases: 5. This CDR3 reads CASSAGQGAYGYTF. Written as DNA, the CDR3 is TGTGCCAGCAGCGCCGGACAGGGTGCCTATGGCTACACCTTC.

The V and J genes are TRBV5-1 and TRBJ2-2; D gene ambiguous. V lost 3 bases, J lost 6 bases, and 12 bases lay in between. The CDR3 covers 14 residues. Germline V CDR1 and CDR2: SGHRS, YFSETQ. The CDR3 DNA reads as TGCGCCAGCAGCTCTGGTATTGGTCCCGGGGAGCTGTTTTTT. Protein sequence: CASSSGIGPGELFF.

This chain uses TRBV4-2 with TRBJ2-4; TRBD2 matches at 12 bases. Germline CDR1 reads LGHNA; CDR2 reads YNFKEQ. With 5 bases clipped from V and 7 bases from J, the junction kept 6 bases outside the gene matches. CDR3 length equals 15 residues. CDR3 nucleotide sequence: TGTGCCAGCAGCGCTCGGACTAGCGGGATGAACATTCAGTACTTC. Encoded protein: CASSARTSGMNIQYF.

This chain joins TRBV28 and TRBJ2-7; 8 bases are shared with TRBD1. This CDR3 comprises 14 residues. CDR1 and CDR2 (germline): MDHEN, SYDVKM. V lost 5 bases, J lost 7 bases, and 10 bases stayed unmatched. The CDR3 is CASSTTGTGGEQYF. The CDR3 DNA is TGTGCCAGCAGTACGACCGGGACAGGTGGGGAGCAGTACTTC.

As DNA, the CDR3 is TGTGCCAGCAGCCAAGTCTCCGGGAGGTCCTCCTACGAGCAGTACTTC. This sequence encodes CASSQVSGRSSYEQYF. The chain recombines TRBV14 with TRBJ2-7, with TRBD2 identical over 7 bases. Germline trimming cut 1 base from V and 0 bases from J; bases unmatched to any gene: 6. The CDR3 consists of 16 residues. Germline CDR1 is SGHDN and CDR2 is FVKESK.

CDR3 in DNA: TGCGCCAGCAGCTTGTCGAGCGGGAGTAGTTATGAGCAGTTCTTC. As protein: CASSLSSGSSYEQFF. V usage is TRBV5-1 and J usage is TRBJ2-1, with 8 bases matching TRBD2. With V trimmed by 1 base and J by 8 bases, 8 bases remained unmatched. This CDR3 has 15 amino acids. From germline, CDR1 is SGHRS and CDR2 YFSETQ.

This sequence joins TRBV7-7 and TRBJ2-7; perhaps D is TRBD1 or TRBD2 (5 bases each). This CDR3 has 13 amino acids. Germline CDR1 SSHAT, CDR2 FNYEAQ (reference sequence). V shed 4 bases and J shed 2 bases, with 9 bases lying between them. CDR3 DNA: TGTGCCAGCAGCTGGGGACGGACCTACGAGCAGTACTTC. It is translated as CASSWGRTYEQYF.

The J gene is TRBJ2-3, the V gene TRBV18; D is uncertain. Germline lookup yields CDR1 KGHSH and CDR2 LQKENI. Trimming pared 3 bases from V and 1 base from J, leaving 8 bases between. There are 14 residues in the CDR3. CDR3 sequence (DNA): TGTGCCAGCTCACCTACGACCCGCACAGATACGCAGTATTTT. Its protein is CASSPTTRTDTQYF.

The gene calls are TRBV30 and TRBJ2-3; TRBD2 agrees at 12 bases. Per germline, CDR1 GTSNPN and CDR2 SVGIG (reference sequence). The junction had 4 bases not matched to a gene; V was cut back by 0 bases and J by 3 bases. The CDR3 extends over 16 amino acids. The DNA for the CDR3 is TGTGCCTGGAGTGTATCGCTAGCGGGAGGGACAGATACGCAGTATTTT. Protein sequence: CAWSVSLAGGTDTQYF. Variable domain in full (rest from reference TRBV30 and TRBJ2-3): SQTIHQWPATLVQPVGSPLSLECTVEGTSNPNLYWYRQAAGRGLQLLFYSVGIGQISSEVPQNLSASRPQDRQFILSSKKLLLSDSGFYLCAWSVSLAGGTDTQYFGPGTRLTVL.

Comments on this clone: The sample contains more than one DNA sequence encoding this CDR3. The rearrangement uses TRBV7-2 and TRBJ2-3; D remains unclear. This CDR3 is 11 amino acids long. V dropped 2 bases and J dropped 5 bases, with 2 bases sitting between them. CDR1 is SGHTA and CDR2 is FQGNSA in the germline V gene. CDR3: CASSLRDTQYF. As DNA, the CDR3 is TGTGCCAGCAGCTTAAGAGATACGCAGTATTTT.

This CDR3 reads CASSESKGQRSYNEQFF. The CDR3 coding sequence is TGCGCCAGCAGTGAGTCTAAAGGGCAACGATCCTACAATGAGCAGTTCTTC. The chain combines TRBV10-1 with TRBJ2-1, with no clear D. In germline, CDR1 is WNHNN, CDR2 SYGVQD (reference sequence). V was clipped by 0 bases and J by 1 base, with 13 bases between them. The CDR3 is 17 amino acids.

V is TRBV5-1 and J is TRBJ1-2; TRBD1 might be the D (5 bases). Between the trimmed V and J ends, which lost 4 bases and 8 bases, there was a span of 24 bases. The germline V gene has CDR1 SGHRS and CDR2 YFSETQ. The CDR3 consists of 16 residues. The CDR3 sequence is CASSGGGRDPLLGYTF. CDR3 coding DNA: TGCGCCAGCAGCGGCGGGGGGAGGGACCCTCTGTTGGGCTACACCTTC. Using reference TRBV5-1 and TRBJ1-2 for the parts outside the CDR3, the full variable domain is KAGVTQTPRYLIKTRGQQVTLSCSPISGHRSVSWYQQTPGQGLQFLFEYFSETQRNKGNFPGRFSGRQFSNSRSEMNVSTLELGDSALYLCASSGGGRDPLLGYTFGSGTRLTVV.

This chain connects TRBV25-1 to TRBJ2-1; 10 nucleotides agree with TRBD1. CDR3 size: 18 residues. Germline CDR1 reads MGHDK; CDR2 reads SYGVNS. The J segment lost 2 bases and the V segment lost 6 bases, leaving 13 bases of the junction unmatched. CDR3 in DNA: TGTGCCAGCAGCTTTGTCCCGGGACAGGGGCGAACCTACAATGAGCAGTTCTTC. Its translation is CASSFVPGQGRTYNEQFF.

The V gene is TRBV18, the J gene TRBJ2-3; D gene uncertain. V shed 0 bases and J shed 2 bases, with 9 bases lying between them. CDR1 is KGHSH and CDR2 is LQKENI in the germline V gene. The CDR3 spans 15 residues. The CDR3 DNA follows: TGTGCCAGCTCACCACCAAATTCGGACACAGATACGCAGTATTTT. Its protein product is CASSPPNSDTDTQYF.

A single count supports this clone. As DNA, the CDR3 is TGTGCCAGCAGCCCGATACTAGCGGGAGCCCACAATGAGCAGTTCTTC. Translating it yields CASSPILAGAHNEQFF. This chain joins TRBV5-6 and TRBJ2-1; 11 bases agree with TRBD2. The V segment lost 4 bases and the J segment 5 bases; nucleotides outside the gene matches: 8. The CDR3 is made up of 16 amino acids. CDR1 and CDR2 from the germline V gene are SGHDT and YYEEEE.

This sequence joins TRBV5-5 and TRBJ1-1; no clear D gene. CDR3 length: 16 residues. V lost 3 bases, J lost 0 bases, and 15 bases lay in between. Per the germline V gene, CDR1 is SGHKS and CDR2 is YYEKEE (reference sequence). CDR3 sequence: CASSWTEATMNTEAFF. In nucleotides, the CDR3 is TGTGCCAGCAGCTGGACGGAGGCTACTATGAACACTGAAGCTTTCTTT.

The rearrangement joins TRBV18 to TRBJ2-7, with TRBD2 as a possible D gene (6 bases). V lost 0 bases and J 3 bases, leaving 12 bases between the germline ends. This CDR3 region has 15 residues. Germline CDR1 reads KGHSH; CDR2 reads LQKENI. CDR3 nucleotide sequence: TGTGCCAGCTCACCACCTAGCGGAGCTTACTACGAGCAGTACTTC. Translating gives CASSPPSGAYYEQYF.

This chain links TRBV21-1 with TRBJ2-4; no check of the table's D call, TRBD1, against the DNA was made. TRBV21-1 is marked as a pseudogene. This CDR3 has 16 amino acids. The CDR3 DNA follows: TGTGCCAGTACCCCCTGGGGCAGGGGGCTTAAAAACATTCAGTACTTC. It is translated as CASTPWGRGLKNIQYF.

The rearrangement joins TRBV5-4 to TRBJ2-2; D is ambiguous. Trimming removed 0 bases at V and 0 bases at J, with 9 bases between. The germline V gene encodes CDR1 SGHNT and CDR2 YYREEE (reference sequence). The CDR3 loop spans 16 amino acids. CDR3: CASSLDTGANTGELFF. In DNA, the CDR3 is TGTGCCAGCAGCTTGGATACGGGCGCGAACACCGGGGAGCTGTTTTTT.

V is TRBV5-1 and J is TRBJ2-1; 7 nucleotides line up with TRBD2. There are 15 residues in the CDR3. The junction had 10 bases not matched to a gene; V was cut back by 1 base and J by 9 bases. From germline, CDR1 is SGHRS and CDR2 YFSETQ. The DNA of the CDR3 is TGCGCCAGCAGCTTGTTTCTAGCGGTTAACGGTGAGCAGTTCTTC. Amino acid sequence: CASSLFLAVNGEQFF.

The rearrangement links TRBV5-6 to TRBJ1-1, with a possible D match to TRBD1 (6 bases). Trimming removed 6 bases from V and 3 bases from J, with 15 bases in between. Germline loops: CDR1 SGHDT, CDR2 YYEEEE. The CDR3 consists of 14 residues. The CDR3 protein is CASTKYREDTEAFF. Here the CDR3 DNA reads TGTGCCAGCACCAAATACAGGGAAGACACTGAAGCTTTCTTT.